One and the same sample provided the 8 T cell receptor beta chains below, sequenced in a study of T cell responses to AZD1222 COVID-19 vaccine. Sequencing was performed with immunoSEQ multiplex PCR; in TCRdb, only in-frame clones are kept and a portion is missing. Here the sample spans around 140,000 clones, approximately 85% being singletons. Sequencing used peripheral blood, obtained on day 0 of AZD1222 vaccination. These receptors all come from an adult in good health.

The CDR3 spells CASSLGGRVSVETQYF. The CDR3 DNA sequence: TGTGCCAGCAGCTTAGGGGGCCGGGTCAGCGTGGAGACCCAGTACTTC. The V and J genes are TRBV7-2 and TRBJ2-5; perhaps TRBD1 as D (5 bases). CDR1 is SGHTA and CDR2 is FQGNSA in the germline V gene. Trimming removed 1 base from V and 5 bases from J, with 17 bases in between. CDR3 size: 16 residues.

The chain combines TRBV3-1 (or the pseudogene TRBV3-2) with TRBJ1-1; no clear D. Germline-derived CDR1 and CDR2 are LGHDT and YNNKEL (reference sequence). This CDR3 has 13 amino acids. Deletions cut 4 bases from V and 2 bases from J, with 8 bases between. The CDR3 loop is CASSPSYNTEAFF. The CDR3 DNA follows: TGTGCCAGCAGCCCCAGCTACAACACTGAAGCTTTCTTT.

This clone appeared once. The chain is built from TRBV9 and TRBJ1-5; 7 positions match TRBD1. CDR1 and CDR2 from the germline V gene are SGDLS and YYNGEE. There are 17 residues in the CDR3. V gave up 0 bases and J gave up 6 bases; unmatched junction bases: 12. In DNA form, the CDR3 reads TGTGCCAGCAGCGTAGGGCAGGGGGTAACGGCAGGTCAGCCCCAGCATTTT. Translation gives CASSVGQGVTAGQPQHF.

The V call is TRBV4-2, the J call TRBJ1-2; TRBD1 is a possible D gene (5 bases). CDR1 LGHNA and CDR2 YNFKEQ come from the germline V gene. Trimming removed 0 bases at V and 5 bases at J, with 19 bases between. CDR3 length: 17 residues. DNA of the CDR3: TGTGCCAGCAGCCAAGATCTTCGGGACCAATCTCTTTATGGCTACACCTTC. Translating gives CASSQDLRDQSLYGYTF.

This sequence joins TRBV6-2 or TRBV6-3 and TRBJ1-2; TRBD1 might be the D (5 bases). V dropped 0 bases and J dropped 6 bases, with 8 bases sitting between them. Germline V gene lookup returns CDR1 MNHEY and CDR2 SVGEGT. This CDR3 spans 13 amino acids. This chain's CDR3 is CASSYSRGDGYTF. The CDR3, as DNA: TGTGCCAGCAGTTACTCGAGAGGGGATGGCTACACCTTC.

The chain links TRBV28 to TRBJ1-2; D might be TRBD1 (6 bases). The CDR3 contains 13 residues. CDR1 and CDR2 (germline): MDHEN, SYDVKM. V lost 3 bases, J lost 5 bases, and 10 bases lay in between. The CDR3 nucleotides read TGTGCCAGCAGTTTGGGGGCAGGTTATGGCTACACCTTC. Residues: CASSLGAGYGYTF.

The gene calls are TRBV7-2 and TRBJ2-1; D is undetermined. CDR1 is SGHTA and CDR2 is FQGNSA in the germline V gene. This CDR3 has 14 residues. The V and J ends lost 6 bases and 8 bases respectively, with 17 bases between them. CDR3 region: CASRIRLAQDEQFF. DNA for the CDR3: TGTGCCAGCAGGATACGCCTGGCCCAGGATGAGCAGTTCTTC.

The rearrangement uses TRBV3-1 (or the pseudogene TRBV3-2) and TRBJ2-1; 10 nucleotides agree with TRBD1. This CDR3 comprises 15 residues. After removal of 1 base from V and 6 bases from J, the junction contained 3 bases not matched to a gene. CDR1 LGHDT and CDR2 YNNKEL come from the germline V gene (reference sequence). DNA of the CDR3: TGTGCCAGCAGCCAAGGGGGACAGGGGTTCAATGAGCAGTTCTTC. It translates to CASSQGGQGFNEQFF.